One sample yielded the 8 T cell receptor beta chains listed below, sequenced in a study of blood T cell repertoires in COVID-19. Some clones are missing from TCRdb's copy, which holds only in-frame ones; the method was immunoSEQ multiplex PCR. The sample holds tens of thousands of clones; approximately 90% are singletons and the top ten take approximately 1.6%. The sample was peripheral blood. Receptors were obtained from a human donor in a cohort sampled during active COVID-19.

The V and J genes are TRBV27 and TRBJ1-5; maybe TRBD1 (5 bases). Deletions cut 2 bases from V and 7 bases from J, with 12 bases between. CDR1 and CDR2 (germline): MNHEY, SMNVEV (reference sequence). There are 14 residues in the CDR3. In DNA, the CDR3 is TGTGCCAGCAGTTTAAAGTCAGGGTACCAGCCCCAGCATTTT. Its translation is CASSLKSGYQPQHF.

This clone was detected once. CDR3 amino acids: CASSPIEQVSREQYF. CDR3 coding DNA: TGTGCCAGCAGCCCTATCGAACAGGTTTCACGGGAGCAGTACTTC. The chain combines TRBV7-2 with TRBJ2-7; a possible D gene is TRBD1 (5 bases). Germline CDR1 is SGHTA and CDR2 is FQGNSA. V was cut by 5 bases and J by 7 bases, with 21 bases left in between. The CDR3 is 15 residues long. The entire variable domain, with the rest obtained from reference TRBV7-2 and TRBJ2-7, is as follows: GAGVSQSPSNKVTEKGKDVELRCDPISGHTALYWYRQSLGQGLEFLIYFQGNSAPDKSGLPSDRFSAERTGGSVSTLTIQRTQQEDSAVYLCASSPIEQVSREQYFGPGTRLTVT.

This clone is a singleton in its sample. This chain connects TRBV7-9 to TRBJ2-1; 7 bases map to TRBD1. The germline CDR1 and CDR2 sequences are SEHNR and FQNEAQ (reference sequence). The trim removed 6 bases at V and 4 bases at J, leaving 9 bases unmatched. The CDR3 length is 15 residues. The CDR3 sequence: CASRNSGTVYNEQFF. CDR3 in DNA: TGTGCCAGCAGAAATTCGGGGACAGTGTACAATGAGCAGTTCTTC.

V gene TRBV11-2 combines with J gene TRBJ2-1; TRBD2 matches at 7 bases. The ends lost 5 bases at V and 3 bases at J; junction bases unmatched: 7. The CDR3 length is 15 residues. CDR1 is SGHAT, CDR2 FQNNGV, per germline. The CDR3, as DNA: TGTGCCAGCAGCATAAGCGGGATTCTCTACAATGAGCAGTTCTTC. Protein product: CASSISGILYNEQFF.

The chain joins TRBV28 to TRBJ1-1, with a possible D match to TRBD1 (5 bases). The CDR3 runs 13 residues. Germline assignment: CDR1 MDHEN and CDR2 SYDVKM. V dropped 5 bases and J dropped 4 bases, with 11 bases sitting between them. CDR3 DNA: TGTGCCAGCAGTCTCGACAGTATCACTGAAGCTTTCTTT. This encodes CASSLDSITEAFF.

In this sample, this clone turned up a few times. V gene TRBV5-1 combines with J gene TRBJ1-5; 7 nucleotides line up with TRBD1. The trim removed 3 bases at V and 6 bases at J, leaving 6 bases unmatched. CDR1 and CDR2 from the germline V gene are SGHRS and YFSETQ. The CDR3 spans 14 residues. The CDR3 coding sequence is TGCGCCAGCAGCTCAGGACAGGTTGGTCAGCCCCAGCATTTT. As protein: CASSSGQVGQPQHF.

A single count supports this clone. The chain combines TRBV7-9 with TRBJ2-7; TRBD1 matches 7 bases. V shed 2 bases and J 7 bases; nucleotides not matched to a gene: 20. Germline loops: CDR1 SEHNR, CDR2 FQNEAQ (reference sequence). The CDR3 covers 18 residues. CDR3 protein: CASSLPHSGRTGLDEQYF. CDR3 DNA sequence: TGTGCCAGCAGCTTACCCCACTCGGGACGGACAGGCTTAGATGAGCAGTACTTC.

This chain connects TRBV6-1 to TRBJ2-7; TRBD2 matches at 10 bases. The germline CDR1 and CDR2 sequences are MNHNS and SASEGT. After removal of 3 bases from V and 5 bases from J, the junction contained 4 bases not matched to a gene. The CDR3 totals 14 residues. The DNA of the CDR3 is TGTGCCAGCAGTGATTTAGCGGGAGGTCACGAGCAGTACTTC. Residues: CASSDLAGGHEQYF.